These 24 T cell receptor beta chains share one sample of origin, sequenced in a study of shared clonotypes between healthy human individuals. Only in-frame clones appear in the TCRdb table, and some are missing; sequencing was by immunoSEQ multiplex PCR. The sample has over 400,000 clones, around 85% seen once; the top ten hold 9.5% to 15%. The sequenced sample consisted of PBMCs. The origin of the receptors is a woman in her forties in good health. Some clones in this sample may be carry-over from other donors' samples.

The J gene is TRBJ2-6, the V gene TRBV6-4; TRBD1 aligns across 11 bases. In germline, CDR1 is MRHNA, CDR2 SNTAGT. This CDR3 region has 17 residues. V dropped 4 bases and J dropped 0; count of bases not matched to a gene: 2. The DNA of the CDR3 is TGTGCCAGCAGTGCCGGGACAGGGGGCTCTGGGGCCAACGTCCTGACTTTC. Translating it yields CASSAGTGGSGANVLTF.

This clone was seen at least ten times. The DNA for the CDR3 is TGCGCCAGCAGCCCTGGACTAGCGGGTTACACCGGGGAGCTGTTTTTT. Translated, it gives CASSPGLAGYTGELFF. V usage is TRBV5-1 and J usage is TRBJ2-2, with 11 bases matching TRBD2. Trimming took 4 bases from V and 3 from J; bases not matched to a gene: 5. CDR3 length: 16 amino acids. Germline assignment: CDR1 SGHRS and CDR2 YFSETQ. Full variable domain (missing parts from reference TRBV5-1 and TRBJ2-2): KAGVTQTPRYLIKTRGQQVTLSCSPISGHRSVSWYQQTPGQGLQFLFEYFSETQRNKGNFPGRFSGRQFSNSRSEMNVSTLELGDSALYLCASSPGLAGYTGELFFGEGSRLTVL.

With regard to this clone: With a far larger clone one base away, a read error is the likely cause. The chain combines TRBV30 with TRBJ2-7, with D possibly TRBD2 on 6 matching bases. Germline CDR1 reads GTSNPN; CDR2 reads SVGIG (reference sequence). Trimming removed 0 bases at V and 4 bases at J, with 13 bases between. The CDR3 loop spans 14 amino acids. The DNA for the CDR3 is TGTGCCTGGAGTGTACCCGGGGGAGTGTACGAGCAGTACTTC. Translation gives CAWSVPGGVYEQYF.

Remarks on this clone: A far larger clone is one base from this, pointing to a likely read error. The V and J genes are TRBV11-2 and TRBJ2-1; 8 bases agree with TRBD2. Germline values: CDR1 SGHAT, CDR2 FQNNGV. The CDR3 covers 14 residues. Here the CDR3 reads CAGSLSGADNEQFF. The CDR3 region has the DNA TGTGCCGGCAGCCTTAGCGGGGCGGACAATGAGCAGTTCTTC.

This chain joins TRBV4-3 and TRBJ2-3; 10 positions match TRBD2. The V segment lost 3 bases and the J segment 6 bases; nucleotides outside the gene matches: 9. Looked up from germline, CDR1 is LGHNA and CDR2 is YSLEER. The CDR3 runs to 16 residues. The CDR3 sequence: CASSQNLAGVGDTQYF. The CDR3 DNA sequence: TGCGCCAGCAGCCAGAACCTAGCGGGAGTCGGTGATACGCAGTATTTT.

V is TRBV19 and J is TRBJ2-7, with TRBD2 matching over 8 bases. The CDR3 loop spans 14 amino acids. CDR1 and CDR2 from the germline V gene are LNHDA and SQIVND (reference sequence). After removal of 5 bases from V and 2 bases from J, the junction contained 5 bases not matched to a gene. CDR3 DNA sequence: TGTGCCAGTAGTGTACGGCGGGGGGCCTACGAGCAGTACTTC. It encodes CASSVRRGAYEQYF.

This clone has a count of ten or more. The chain employs TRBV28 and TRBJ2-1; either TRBD1 or TRBD2 may supply D (6 bases each). Deletions cut 1 base from V and 6 bases from J, with 16 bases between. CDR1 and CDR2 (germline): MDHEN, SYDVKM. The CDR3 is 16 amino acids. The DNA of the CDR3 is TGTGCCAGCAGTTTATCTGTCCGGGGGCTCCTCAATGAGCAGTTCTTC. Encoded protein: CASSLSVRGLLNEQFF. Combining the CDR3 with reference TRBV28 and TRBJ2-1 gives the whole variable domain DVKVTQSSRYLVKRTGEKVFLECVQDMDHENMFWYRQDPGLGLRLIYFSYDVKMKEKGDIPEGYSVSREKKERFSLILESASTNQTSMYLCASSLSVRGLLNEQFFGPGTRLTVL.

CDR3 residues: CAITKWGLAGEGDEQFF. The CDR3 DNA follows: TGTGCCATCACCAAATGGGGACTAGCGGGAGAGGGGGATGAGCAGTTCTTC. The chain uses TRBV10-3 and TRBJ2-1, with 14 bases matching TRBD2. CDR1 is ENHRY, CDR2 SYGVKD, per germline. The CDR3 covers 17 residues. The J segment lost 8 bases and the V segment lost 7 bases, leaving 13 bases of the junction unmatched.

The CDR3: CASSPTNRGDEQFF. Written as DNA, the CDR3 is TGTGCCAGCTCACCAACCAACCGGGGGGATGAGCAGTTCTTC. The chain combines TRBV18 with TRBJ2-1; 7 bases match TRBD2. Unmatched junction bases numbered 6, after V lost 2 bases and J lost 8 bases. The CDR3 runs 14 residues. Germline V gene lookup returns CDR1 KGHSH and CDR2 LQKENI.

The chain links TRBV29-1 to TRBJ2-1; 9 nucleotides agree with TRBD2. Trimming removed 4 bases from V and 4 bases from J; junction bases left unmatched: 11. Germline V lookup: CDR1 SQVTM, CDR2 ANQGSEA. This CDR3 spans 16 amino acids. Here the CDR3 DNA reads TGCAGCGTTGGGGGGGGTGTTAGCGGGAGATACAATGAGCAGTTCTTC. This encodes CSVGGGVSGRYNEQFF.

In the case of this clone: Other nucleotide sequences in the sample specify the same CDR3. The chain is built from TRBV7-2 and TRBJ1-1; D unresolved. From germline, CDR1 is SGHTA and CDR2 FQGNSA. V lost 2 bases and J lost 1, with 11 bases in between. This CDR3 has 15 residues. CDR3 region: CASSLWAGRNTEAFF. CDR3 sequence (DNA): TGTGCCAGCAGCTTATGGGCAGGAAGGAACACTGAAGCTTTCTTT. Supplemented by reference TRBV7-2 and TRBJ1-1, the full variable domain reads GAGVSQSPSNKVTEKGKDVELRCDPISGHTALYWYRQSLGQGLEFLIYFQGNSAPDKSGLPSDRFSAERTGGSVSTLTIQRTQQEDSAVYLCASSLWAGRNTEAFFGQGTRLTVV.

Concerning this clone itself: A single base is all that separates this from a far larger clone, so a read error is likely. Other DNA sequences in this specimen translate into the identical CDR3. The chain has TRBV5-1 and TRBJ2-5; no clear D gene. Gene TRBJ2-7 matches the end of the DNA better, so the J call may be wrong. From germline, CDR1 is SGHRS and CDR2 YFSETQ. This CDR3 contains 15 residues. CDR3 in amino acids: CASSSGNGRYYEQYF. The CDR3 region has the DNA TGCGCTAGCAGCTCGGGCAACGGTAGATACTACGAGCAGTACTTC.

This chain links TRBV2 with TRBJ2-1; 7 nucleotides agree with TRBD2. Germline CDR1 reads SNHLY; CDR2 reads FYNNEI. V dropped 3 bases and J dropped 6; count of bases not matched to a gene: 8. The CDR3 length is 15 residues. This CDR3 reads CASSERTSDVNEQFF. In nucleotides, the CDR3 is TGTGCCAGCAGTGAGCGAACTAGCGACGTCAATGAGCAGTTCTTC.

The V gene is TRBV7-9, the J gene TRBJ1-6, with TRBD1 matching over 9 bases. The CDR3 covers 13 residues. CDR1 SEHNR and CDR2 FQNEAQ come from the germline V gene (reference sequence). After removal of 6 bases from V and 9 bases from J, the junction contained 3 bases not matched to a gene. CDR3 DNA sequence: TGTGCCAGCAGGGGACAGGGTTTTTCACCCCTCCACTTT. Translated, it gives CASRGQGFSPLHF.

Comment on this clone: A far larger clone is off by one base, so a read error is likely. Other DNA sequences of this sample code for an identical CDR3. This chain connects TRBV27 to TRBJ1-2, with unresolved D. CDR3 size: 13 residues. CDR1 and CDR2 from the germline V gene are MNHEY and SMNVEV (reference sequence). V was trimmed by 0 bases and J by 7 bases, leaving 9 bases between them. CDR3 DNA sequence: TGTGCCAGCAGTTTATCAGGAGGTCGTGGCTACACCTTC. Translation gives CASSLSGGRGYTF.

The V call is TRBV7-2, the J call TRBJ2-2, with 7 bases lining up with TRBD2. The V and J ends lost 5 bases and 3 bases, in that order; junction bases with no gene match: 3. Germline V gene data show CDR1 as SGHTA and CDR2 as FQGNSA. The CDR3 length is 14 residues. Written as DNA, the CDR3 is TGTGCCAGCAGCCGGGGACTACACACCGGGGAGCTGTTTTTT. It codes for CASSRGLHTGELFF.

Comments on this clone: This sequence may be a read error, since a much larger clone differs from it by one base. The CDR3 nucleotides read TGTGCCAGCAGCTTTAAAAGGTCCGGGGAGCGGTTTTTT. Translating gives CASSFKRSGERFF. The V call is TRBV7-2, the J call TRBJ2-2; possibly TRBD2 for D (5 bases). This CDR3 is built from 13 residues. Germline lookup yields CDR1 SGHTA and CDR2 FQGNSA.

Regarding this clone: The likely explanation is a read error, given a far larger clone one base away. Other DNA sequences in the sample encode the same CDR3. The chain joins TRBV28 to TRBJ1-5; 9 nucleotides agree with TRBD1. Germline V gives CDR1 MDHEN, CDR2 SYDVKM. V lost 6 bases and J lost 6; bases outside the gene matches: 15. The CDR3 is made up of 17 amino acids. The CDR3 DNA reads TGTGCCAGCAGAAGTACCGGGGACAGGGTCTCCGTTCAGCCCCAGCATTTT. Its protein product is CASRSTGDRVSVQPQHF.

The V gene is TRBV6-6, the J gene TRBJ1-2, with D perhaps TRBD1 (6 bases). Trimming stripped 6 bases from V and 2 bases from J, with 16 bases between. CDR1 MNHNY and CDR2 SVGAGI come from the germline V gene (reference sequence). The CDR3 consists of 15 residues. The CDR3 protein is CASSPLRQANYGYTF. CDR3 sequence (DNA): TGTGCCAGCAGCCCCCTCAGACAGGCCAACTATGGCTACACCTTC.

The chain is built from TRBV6-5 and TRBJ2-7; D call uncertain. Trimming stripped 2 bases from V and 0 bases from J, with 11 bases between. This CDR3 has 15 residues. CDR1 is MNHEY, CDR2 SVGAGI, per germline. In nucleotides, the CDR3 is TGTGCCAGCAGTTACAGACCACAAGGCTCCTACGAGCAGTACTTC. Its translation: CASSYRPQGSYEQYF.

This chain links TRBV7-8 with TRBJ2-7; 11 bases align to TRBD2. Germline values: CDR1 SGHVS, CDR2 FQNEAQ. CDR3 size: 15 residues. The junction had 6 bases not matched to a gene; V was cut back by 5 bases and J by 3 bases. The DNA of the CDR3 is TGTGCCAGCAGCGAGACGCTAGCGGGAGGCTACGAGCAGTACTTC. Amino acid sequence: CASSETLAGGYEQYF.

This clone has only one observation. It differs at one base from a far larger clone, so likely a read error. V and J are TRBV27 and TRBJ2-7; D is perhaps TRBD1 or TRBD2 (5 bases each). This CDR3 region has 13 residues. Germline loops: CDR1 MNHEY, CDR2 SMNVEV (reference sequence). Trimming cost V 10 bases and J 7 bases, with 20 bases left between them. The CDR3 loop is CAISGRGAREQYF. Written as DNA, the CDR3 is TGTGCCATCTCGGGACGCGGTGCCCGAGAGCAGTACTTC.

This rearrangement joins TRBV18 to TRBJ1-1, with a possible D match to TRBD1 (5 bases). This CDR3 spans 13 amino acids. The V gene's germline CDR1 is KGHSH and CDR2 LQKENI. The V gene lost 4 bases and the J gene lost 0 bases, with 6 bases spanning the gap. Here the CDR3 reads CASSLGLNTEAFF. For the CDR3, the DNA is TGTGCCAGCTCACTGGGGCTGAACACTGAAGCTTTCTTT.

With regard to this clone: The same CDR3 arises from other DNA sequences in this sample as well. The rearrangement links TRBV18 to TRBJ2-7; 7 nucleotides align to TRBD1. Germline CDR1 KGHSH, CDR2 LQKENI. The CDR3 covers 14 residues. V lost 3 bases, J lost 2 bases, and 4 bases stayed unmatched. CDR3 in amino acids: CASSPTTGTYEQYF. The CDR3 region has the DNA TGTGCCAGCTCACCGACGACAGGGACCTACGAGCAGTACTTC.